These 21 T cell receptor beta chains were all obtained from the same sample, sequenced in a study of blood T cell repertoires in COVID-19. The protocol was immunoSEQ multiplex PCR, while the TCRdb copy is restricted to in-frame clones and leaves out a portion. The sample records roughly 410,000 clones, 80% to 90% being singletons. Sequencing used peripheral blood. These receptors all come from a man aged 40-50 years with acute or convalescent COVID-19.

This rearrangement joins TRBV11-2 to TRBJ2-7; 8 bases are shared with TRBD2. Germline V gene data show CDR1 as SGHAT and CDR2 as FQNNGV. Germline trimming cut 1 base from V and 3 bases from J; bases unmatched to any gene: 5. This CDR3 comprises 15 residues. The chain's CDR3 is CASSLAGGPLYEQYF. The CDR3 nucleotides are TGTGCCAGCAGCTTAGCGGGGGGGCCCCTCTACGAGCAGTACTTC.

The chain uses TRBV19 and TRBJ2-7, with 10 nucleotides matching TRBD1. Germline CDR1 is LNHDA and CDR2 is SQIVND (reference sequence). The junction had 5 bases not matched to a gene; V was cut back by 6 bases and J by 3 bases. The CDR3 covers 14 residues. CDR3 amino acids: CASRQRDRGYEQYF. CDR3 DNA: TGTGCCAGTAGGCAGCGGGACAGGGGCTACGAGCAGTACTTC.

Comment on this clone: One junction end does not reproduce the germline sequence, and a read error may be involved. J is TRBJ1-1 and V is TRBV30, with 8 nucleotides matching TRBD1. The length of the CDR3 is 12 residues. The germline gives CDR1 GTSNPN, CDR2 SVGIG (reference sequence). The CDR3 spells CAWRTGEKRGAF. As DNA, the CDR3 is TGTGCCTGGAGGACAGGGGAGAAACGCGGAGCTTTT.

The J gene is TRBJ1-2, the V gene TRBV2, with 9 positions matching TRBD1. The CDR3 totals 15 residues. Germline V gene data show CDR1 as SNHLY and CDR2 as FYNNEI. J lost 7 bases, V lost 6 bases, and 12 bases had no gene match. The CDR3: CASRAGGQGLGGYTF. In DNA form, the CDR3 reads TGTGCCAGCAGGGCCGGGGGACAGGGTTTAGGTGGCTACACCTTC.

This chain joins TRBV3-1 (or the pseudogene TRBV3-2) and TRBJ1-1; possibly TRBD1 for D (5 bases). The CDR3 has 14 residues. V shed 4 bases and J shed 1 base, with 10 bases lying between them. CDR1 and CDR2 from the germline V gene are LGHDT and YNNKEL (reference sequence). CDR3 DNA: TGTGCCAGCAGCCCCCGACAGCGGAACACTGAAGCTTTCTTT. It codes for CASSPRQRNTEAFF.

The chain couples TRBV28 to TRBJ2-3; tentatively, D is TRBD2 (5 bases). CDR3 length equals 16 residues. The V end lost 6 bases, the J end lost 6 bases, and 22 bases lay between the germline ends. The germline V gene encodes CDR1 MDHEN and CDR2 SYDVKM. The CDR3 DNA sequence: TGTGCCAGCAGCCACCCCTATGTTGCGAGAGGGGATACGCAGTATTTT. This translates into CASSHPYVARGDTQYF.

The J gene is TRBJ2-2, the V gene TRBV13; a possible D gene is TRBD2 (5 bases). Germline CDR1 PRHDT, CDR2 FYEKMQ (reference sequence). The V gene lost 5 bases and the J gene lost 0 bases, with 7 bases spanning the gap. There are 14 residues in the CDR3. The CDR3: CASSGGSNTGELFF. The CDR3 DNA follows: TGTGCCAGCAGCGGAGGATCGAACACCGGGGAGCTGTTTTTT.

The chain has TRBV19 and TRBJ1-4; TRBD1 aligns across 7 bases. Germline trimming cut 10 bases from V and 5 bases from J; bases unmatched to any gene: 13. The CDR3 has 15 residues. Germline V gene sequence: CDR1 LNHDA, CDR2 SQIVND (reference sequence). CDR3 coding DNA: TGTGCCACCAAATCCGGGGACAGTTTGAATGAAAAACTGTTTTTT. Protein: CATKSGDSLNEKLFF.

This clone is a singleton in its sample. V and J are TRBV9 and TRBJ2-2, with TRBD2 as a possible D gene (6 bases). The CDR3 totals 15 residues. The germline CDR1 and CDR2 sequences are SGDLS and YYNGEE. Trimming pared 1 base from V and 4 bases from J, leaving 11 bases between. The CDR3 reads CASSVTSYGTGELFF. CDR3 in DNA: TGTGCCAGCAGCGTAACTAGCTATGGCACCGGGGAGCTGTTTTTT.

The gene calls are TRBV6-2 or TRBV6-3 and TRBJ2-7, with TRBD2 identical over 7 bases. Germline lookup yields CDR1 MNHEY and CDR2 SVGEGT. The CDR3 runs to 13 residues. V trimming: 0 bases; J trimming: 5 bases; junction bases outside the gene matches: 1. The chain's CDR3 is CASSYSGGNEQYF. The CDR3 DNA reads TGTGCCAGCAGTTACTCGGGGGGGAACGAGCAGTACTTC.

The rearrangement joins TRBV28 to TRBJ1-5; 8 nucleotides match TRBD1. CDR1 and CDR2 (germline): MDHEN, SYDVKM. The CDR3 extends over 16 amino acids. The trim removed 5 bases at V and 6 bases at J, leaving 12 bases unmatched. This chain's CDR3 is CASSPSWQGAIQPQHF. CDR3 nucleotides: TGTGCCAGCAGTCCTTCCTGGCAGGGGGCTATTCAGCCCCAGCATTTT.

V usage is TRBV30 and J usage is TRBJ1-5, with D possibly TRBD1 on 6 matching bases. The V end was cut by 2 bases, the J end by 5 bases, with 10 bases between. CDR1 GTSNPN and CDR2 SVGIG come from the germline V gene (reference sequence). This CDR3 is built from 13 residues. The CDR3 sequence is CAWSLAGDQPQHF. CDR3 nucleotide sequence: TGTGCCTGGAGTCTGGCAGGGGATCAGCCCCAGCATTTT.

This chain uses TRBV7-9 with TRBJ2-2, with D hard to call. The CDR3 contains 14 residues. Germline CDR1 SEHNR, CDR2 FQNEAQ (reference sequence). Trimming removed 3 bases at V and 4 bases at J, with 9 bases between. CDR3 in DNA: TGTGCCAGCAGCTTTCTTACTACCACCGGGGAGCTGTTTTTT. Its translation: CASSFLTTTGELFF.

The V call is TRBV7-8, the J call TRBJ2-3; 9 positions match TRBD2. Germline trimming cut 4 bases from V and 2 bases from J; bases unmatched to any gene: 16. This CDR3 spans 19 amino acids. CDR1 SGHVS and CDR2 FQNEAQ come from the germline V gene. The CDR3 loop reads CASSSSLLVAGADTDTQYF. The CDR3 DNA sequence: TGTGCCAGCAGCTCCTCACTCCTAGTAGCGGGAGCGGACACAGATACGCAGTATTTT.

The V call is TRBV19, the J call TRBJ1-4, with D possibly being TRBD1 (6 bases). The CDR3 is made up of 16 amino acids. Between the trimmed V and J ends, which lost 4 bases and 0 bases, there was a span of 12 bases. Germline V gene data show CDR1 as LNHDA and CDR2 as SQIVND (reference sequence). The CDR3 is CASSTSRGSTNEKLFF. CDR3 DNA sequence: TGTGCCAGTAGTACTTCCAGGGGATCAACTAATGAAAAACTGTTTTTT. Full variable domain (remainder filled in from reference TRBV19 and TRBJ1-4): DGGITQSPKYLFRKEGQNVTLSCEQNLNHDAMYWYRQDPGQGLRLIYYSQIVNDFQKGDIAEGYSVSREKKESFPLTVTSAQKNPTAFYLCASSTSRGSTNEKLFFGSGTQLSVL.

CDR3 in amino acids: CASSSPYEQYF. The CDR3 DNA is TGTGCCAGCAGTTCTCCTTACGAGCAGTACTTC. This chain connects TRBV5-8 to TRBJ2-7, with no clear D. CDR3 length: 11 residues. V lost 5 bases and J lost 4, with 7 bases in between. CDR1 is SGHTS and CDR2 is YDEGEE in the germline V gene.

This clone was seen a handful of times. This sequence joins TRBV5-8 and TRBJ1-1; D might be TRBD1 (5 bases). V shed 8 bases and J shed 0 bases, with 17 bases lying between them. The germline V gene encodes CDR1 SGHTS and CDR2 YDEGEE. This CDR3 has 15 residues. CDR3 nucleotide sequence: TGTGCCAGAAGCGTCTACAGGACAATGAACACTGAAGCTTTCTTT. Amino acid sequence: CARSVYRTMNTEAFF.

This chain joins TRBV18 and TRBJ2-1; 8 nucleotides match TRBD2. The CDR3 has 13 residues. The V segment lost 5 bases and the J segment 9 bases; nucleotides outside the gene matches: 6. CDR1 is KGHSH, CDR2 LQKENI, per germline. Here the CDR3 DNA reads TGTGCCAGCTCATCGACTAGCGAGAGTGAGCAGTTCTTC. Its translation is CASSSTSESEQFF.

The rearrangement joins TRBV2 to TRBJ1-1; no clear D. Germline CDR1 is SNHLY and CDR2 is FYNNEI. The CDR3 extends over 13 amino acids. Trimming cost V 2 bases and J 1 base, with 5 bases left between them. The CDR3 sequence is CASSERGNTEAFF. CDR3 bases: TGTGCCAGCAGTGAACGGGGGAACACTGAAGCTTTCTTT.

The V call is TRBV7-9, the J call TRBJ2-2; 10 nucleotides agree with TRBD2. Per the germline V gene, CDR1 is SEHNR and CDR2 is FQNEAQ (reference sequence). Trimming at V came to 6 bases and at J to 0 bases, leaving 13 bases not matched to a gene. This CDR3 comprises 19 residues. This CDR3 is CASRRDSNLAGANTGELFF. CDR3 sequence (DNA): TGTGCCAGCAGACGGGACAGCAACCTAGCGGGAGCGAACACCGGGGAGCTGTTTTTT.

This rearrangement joins TRBV5-5 to TRBJ2-1; maybe TRBD2 (5 bases). V was pared by 3 bases and J by 0 bases, with 16 bases between. This CDR3 contains 17 residues. Germline loops: CDR1 SGHKS, CDR2 YYEKEE (reference sequence). The CDR3 loop is CASSSPLSGPSYNEQFF. CDR3 DNA sequence: TGTGCCAGCAGCTCCCCTCTAAGCGGACCCTCCTACAATGAGCAGTTCTTC.